This TCR beta chain is drawn from a study of cytomegalovirus exposure and HLA in healthy donors. As for the study in general: Early released data had about 85 million unique TCRs, all coming from HLA-typed donors.

Researchers ran the PCR with 60 Vbeta and 13 Jbeta primers. TCRdb keeps only in-frame clones here, not all; method: immunoSEQ multiplex PCR. The data hold approximately 150,000 clones, with roughly 79% observed a single time. Healthy bone marrow donors supplied every sample. About this clone: Its antigen is still unknown.

Overall study results and limits: In vitro experiments confirmed that three CMV-associated chains were specific for CMV antigens. It was in a later analysis that TCR association rates were seen to vary by HLA locus, highest for DRB1 and lowest for HLA-C.

This sequence was found in a man aged 35-49 years in good health and CMV-seronegative. The sample comprised PBMCs.

CDR3 nucleotides: TGCGCCAGCAGCCGCCTAGACAGGGGGGACTACGAGCAGTACTTC. This encodes CASSRLDRGDYEQYF. The chain is built from TRBV4-1 and TRBJ2-7; TRBD1 matches 9 bases. Losses at the gene ends were 4 bases for V and 3 bases for J; bases not matched to a gene: 7. Germline CDR1 and CDR2: MGHRA and YSYEKL. The CDR3 length is 15 residues.